This T cell receptor (beta chain) is from a study of T cells in Graves' hyperthyroidism and ophthalmopathy. Study-wide results and caveats: Within blood appeared most thyroid clonotypes that had expanded above 0.001.

Lactation, pregnancy, other autoimmune disease or uncontrolled infection led to exclusion of patients. Using RNA transcripts as the source, TCR beta CDR3 regions were amplified. TCR CDR3 underwent first-round RT-PCR with the HTBI primer set. TCRdb ran MiXCR on the multiplex PCR reads and lists one entry per CDR3 protein. Of about 380,000 distinct CDR3 sequences in the sample, less than 20% were seen once. Regarding this clonotype: The antigen remains unidentified.

This TCR derives from a man aged 18 to 35 with Graves' ophthalmopathy. Specimen: blood.

The CDR3 sequence: CASSLITGATEAFF. The DNA of the CDR3 is TGTGCCAGCAGTTTAATTACAGGGGCCACTGAAGCTTTCTTT. V and J are TRBV12-3 or TRBV12-4 and TRBJ1-1, with 7 bases matching TRBD1. With 2 bases clipped from V and 4 bases from J, the junction kept 4 bases outside the gene matches. This CDR3 region has 14 residues.